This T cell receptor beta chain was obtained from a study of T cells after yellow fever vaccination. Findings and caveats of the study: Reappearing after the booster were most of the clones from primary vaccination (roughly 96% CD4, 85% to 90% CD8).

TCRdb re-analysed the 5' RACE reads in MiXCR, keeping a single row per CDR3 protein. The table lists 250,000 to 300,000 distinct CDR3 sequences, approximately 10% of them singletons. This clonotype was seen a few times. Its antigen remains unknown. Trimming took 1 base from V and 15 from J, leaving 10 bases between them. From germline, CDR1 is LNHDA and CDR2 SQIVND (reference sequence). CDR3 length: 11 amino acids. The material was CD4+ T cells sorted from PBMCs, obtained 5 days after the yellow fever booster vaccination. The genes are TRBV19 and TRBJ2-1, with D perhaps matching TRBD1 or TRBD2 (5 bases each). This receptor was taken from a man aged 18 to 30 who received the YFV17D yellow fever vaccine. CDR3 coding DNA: TGTGCCAGTAGTATAGGGGGACGAGGGTTCTTC. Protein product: CASSIGGRGFF.